This T cell receptor (beta chain) is drawn from a study of cytomegalovirus exposure and HLA in healthy donors. Broader study findings: TCR beta V- and J-gene trimming was later associated with a missense DCLRE1C variant. Analysis was performed later, and it showed HLA-associated TCR beta chains to be more clonally expanded than equally common others.

This clone has a handful of counts. Its antigen is not identified. PCR was performed using 60 Vbeta and 13 Jbeta primers. Profiling relied on immunoSEQ multiplex PCR, and the TCRdb table lists in-frame clones only, not all of them. Of 150,000 to 180,000 clones listed, 70% to 80% are singletons. In germline, CDR1 is ENHRY, CDR2 SYGVKD. The CDR3 is made up of 15 amino acids. The ends were cut back, 4 bases at V and 3 bases at J, with 14 bases in the middle. The chain combines TRBV10-3 with TRBJ2-3; tentatively, D is TRBD2 (7 bases). This receptor was taken from a woman between 35 and 50 years old in good health and CMV-seronegative. Sample: PBMCs. CDR3 loop: CAISVEGGRTDTQYF. CDR3 nucleotide sequence: TGTGCCATCAGTGTCGAGGGGGGGCGTACAGATACGCAGTATTTT.